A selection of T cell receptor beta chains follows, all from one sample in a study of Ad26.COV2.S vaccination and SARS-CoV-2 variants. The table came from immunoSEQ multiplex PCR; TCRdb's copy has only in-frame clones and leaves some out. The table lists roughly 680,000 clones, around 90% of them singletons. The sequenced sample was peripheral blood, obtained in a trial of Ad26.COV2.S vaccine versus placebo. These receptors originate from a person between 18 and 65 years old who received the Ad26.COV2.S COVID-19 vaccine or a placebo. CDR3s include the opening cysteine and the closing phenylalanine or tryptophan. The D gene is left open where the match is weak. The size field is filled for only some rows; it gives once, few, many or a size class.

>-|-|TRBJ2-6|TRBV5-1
TGCGCCAGCGACCTCCCCTCTGGGGCCAACGTCCTGACTTTC
CASDLPSGANVLTF
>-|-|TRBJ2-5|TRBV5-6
TGTGCCAGCAGCCACCGGCCCCAGAGGGTGACCCAGTACTTC
CASSHRPQRVTQYF
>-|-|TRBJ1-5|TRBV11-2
TGTGCCAGCAGCTCGATGGATAGCAATCAGCCCCAGCATTTT
CASSSMDSNQPQHF
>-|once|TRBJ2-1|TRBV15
TGTGCCACCAGCAGAGTGAGAGACAATGAGCAGTTCTTC
CATSRVRDNEQFF
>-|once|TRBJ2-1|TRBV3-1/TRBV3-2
TGTGCCAGCAGCCAAGAATCCGGGATTGAGCAGTTCTTC
CASSQESGIEQFF
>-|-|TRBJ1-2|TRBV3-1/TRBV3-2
TGTGCCAGCAGCCTTAGCGAAGTATGGGGTGGGTATGGCTACACCTTC
CASSLSEVWGGYGYTF
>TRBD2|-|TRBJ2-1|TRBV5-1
TGCGCCAGCACCGGGACTAGCGGATACAATGAGCAGTTCTTC
CASTGTSGYNEQFF
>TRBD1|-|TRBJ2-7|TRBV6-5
TGTGCCATCGACAGGGGTTACGAGCAGTACTTC
CAIDRGYEQYF
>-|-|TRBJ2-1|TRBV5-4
TGTGCCAGCAGCTCCACCCCGTCGGGAGTTACGTACAATGAGCAGTTCTTC
CASSSTPSGVTYNEQFF
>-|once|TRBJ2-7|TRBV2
TGTGCCAACAGTCCGTCCTCTTCCTACGAGCAGTACTTC
CANSPSSSYEQYF
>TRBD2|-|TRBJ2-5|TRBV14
TGTGCCAGCAGCCAAGATGGTGGACTAGCCGGAGAGACCCAGTACTTC
CASSQDGGLAGETQYF
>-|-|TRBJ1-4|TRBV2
TGTGCCAGCAGTGCCCAGGGGTTTAATGAAAAACTGTTTTTT
CASSAQGFNEKLFF
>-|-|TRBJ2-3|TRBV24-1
TGTGCCACCTTCGGAGATACGCAGTATTTT
CATFGDTQYF
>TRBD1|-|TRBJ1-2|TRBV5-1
TGCGCCAGCAGCTTGGGACAGGGGGCGCGAGGCTACACCTTC
CASSLGQGARGYTF
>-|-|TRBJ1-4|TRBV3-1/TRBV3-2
TGTGCCAGCAGCCAAGGTATAGATGCGGGTGAAAAACTGTTTTTT
CASSQGIDAGEKLFF
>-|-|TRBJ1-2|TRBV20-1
TGCGGCGCGAATGGCTACACCTTC
CGANGYTF
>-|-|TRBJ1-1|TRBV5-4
TGTGCCAGCAGCTTGATCCAGGGTGAGGGCACTGAAGCTTTCTTT
CASSLIQGEGTEAFF
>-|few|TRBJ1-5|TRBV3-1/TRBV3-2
TGTGCCAGCAGCCATCGGGGACAGCCCCAGCATTTT
CASSHRGQPQHF
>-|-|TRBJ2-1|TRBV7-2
TGTGCCAGCACCCCGGGGGGCCGCTACAATGAGCAGTTCTTC
CASTPGGRYNEQFF
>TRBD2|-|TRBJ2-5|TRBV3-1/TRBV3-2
TGTGCCAGCAGCCAGGAGCCCTTAGCGGGAGGGCCGGAAGAGACCCAGTACTTC
CASSQEPLAGGPEETQYF
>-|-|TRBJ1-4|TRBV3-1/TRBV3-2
TGTGCCAGCAGCCAAATGGAAAACGAAAAACTGTTTTTT
CASSQMENEKLFF
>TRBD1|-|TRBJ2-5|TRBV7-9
TGTGCCAGCAGCTTACCTCCGGACAGGGGTCCAGAGACCCAGTACTTC
CASSLPPDRGPETQYF
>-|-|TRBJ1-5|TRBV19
TGTGCCAGTAGTACCTCTGGAGGGGGTTCGAATCAGCCCCAGCATTTT
CASSTSGGGSNQPQHF
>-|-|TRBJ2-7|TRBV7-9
TGTGCCAGCAGCCACCGGGCCTACTACGAGCAGTACTTC
CASSHRAYYEQYF
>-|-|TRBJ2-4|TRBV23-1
TGCGCCAGCAGTCCGGACAGAGCCAAAAACATTCAGTACTTC
CASSPDRAKNIQYF
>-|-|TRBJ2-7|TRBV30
TGTGCCTGGAGCCCCGGGTCCTTGACCATCTACGAGCAGTACTTC
CAWSPGSLTIYEQYF
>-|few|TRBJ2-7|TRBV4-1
TGCGCCAGCAGCCAAGCCCCAAACTACGAGCAGTACTTC
CASSQAPNYEQYF
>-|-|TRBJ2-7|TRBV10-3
TGTGCCATCAGTGACCTTTCGGGGGGCGTCCCCCACGAGCAGTACTTC
CAISDLSGGVPHEQYF
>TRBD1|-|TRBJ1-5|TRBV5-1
TGCGCCAGCAGCCAAACAGGGGGCGTGAATCAGCCCCAGCATTTT
CASSQTGGVNQPQHF
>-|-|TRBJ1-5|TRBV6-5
TGTGCCAGCAGGAGGGGGGGGGAACAGCCCCAGCATTTT
CASRRGGEQPQHF
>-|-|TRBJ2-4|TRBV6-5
TGTGCCAGCAGTTACGGGGGTCTAAACATTCAGTACTTC
CASSYGGLNIQYF
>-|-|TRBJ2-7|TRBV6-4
TGTGCCAGCAGAAACAGGGGCTGGCGGGGGCCCCTCGGCGAGCAGTACTTC
CASRNRGWRGPLGEQYF
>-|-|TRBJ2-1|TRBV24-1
TGTGCCACCAGTGGGGGGAATCGGGGGCAGTTCTTC
CATSGGNRGQFF
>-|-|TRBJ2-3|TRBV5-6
TGTGCCAGCAGCTTGGGGGTAAGCACAGATACGCAGTATTTT
CASSLGVSTDTQYF
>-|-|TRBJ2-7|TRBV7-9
TGTGCCAGCAGCTTATTGGGGGGTTCCTACGAGCAGTACTTC
CASSLLGGSYEQYF
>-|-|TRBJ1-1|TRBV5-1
TGCGCCAGCAGCCCACAGGGAGTGATGAACACTGAAGCTTTCTTT
CASSPQGVMNTEAFF
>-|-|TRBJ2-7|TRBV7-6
TGTGCCAGCAGCTTAGTTGGTTGGGAACAGAGAGGGTACGAGCAGTACTTC
CASSLVGWEQRGYEQYF
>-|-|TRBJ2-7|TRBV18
TGTGCCAGCTCAGCAGGGACTGGGGAGCAGTACTTC
CASSAGTGEQYF
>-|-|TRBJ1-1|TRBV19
TGTGCCAGTAGTATAGTGAGCGGGGAGTTATATGGGACTGAAGCTTTCTTT
CASSIVSGELYGTEAFF
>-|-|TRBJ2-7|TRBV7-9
TGTGCCAGCAGCCAAACGGCTTACGAGCAGTACTTC
CASSQTAYEQYF
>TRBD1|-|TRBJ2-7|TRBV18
TGTGCCAGCTCCTCCGGGACAGTCCCCCACGAGCAGTACTTC
CASSSGTVPHEQYF
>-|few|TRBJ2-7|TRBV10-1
TGCGCCAGCAGTGAACCGGGAGCAGGGGCCTACGAGCAGTACTTC
CASSEPGAGAYEQYF
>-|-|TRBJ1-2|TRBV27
TGTGCCAGCAGCCCCCGGGACGCCACCCTCTATGGCTACACCTTC
CASSPRDATLYGYTF
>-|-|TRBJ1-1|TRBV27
TGTGCCAGCAGTCGCAGGACGAACACTGAAGCTTTCTTT
CASSRRTNTEAFF
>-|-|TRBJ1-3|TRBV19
TGTGCCAGTAGCAAAGGAGAATCTGGAAACACCATATATTTT
CASSKGESGNTIYF
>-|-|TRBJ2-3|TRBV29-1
TGCAGCGTTCCCGCGGGGCTCGGGGGCACAGATACGCAGTATTTT
CSVPAGLGGTDTQYF
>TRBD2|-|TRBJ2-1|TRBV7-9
TGTGCCAGCAGCTACCCGGAGGGACTAGCGACATACAATGAGCAGTTCTTC
CASSYPEGLATYNEQFF
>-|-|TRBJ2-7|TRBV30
TGTGCCTGCGCACTGGACAGCTACGAGCAGTACTTC
CACALDSYEQYF
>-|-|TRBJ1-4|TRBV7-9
TGTGCCAGCAGCTTACGGTCAGGCGGCCAGGGTAATGAAAAACTGTTTTTT
CASSLRSGGQGNEKLFF
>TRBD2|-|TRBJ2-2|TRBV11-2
TGTGCCAGCAGCCCCCTAGAGCGGGGGAGGGCGGAGCTGTTTTTT
CASSPLERGRAELFF
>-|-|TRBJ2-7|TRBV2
TGTGCCAGCAGTGAGGGGGGACAGACCTACGAGCAGTACTTC
CASSEGGQTYEQYF
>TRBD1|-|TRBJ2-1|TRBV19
TGTGCCAGTTCGAGTTACGGGGCAGGGGGTTACAATGAGCAGTTCTTC
CASSSYGAGGYNEQFF
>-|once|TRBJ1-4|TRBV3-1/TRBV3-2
TGTGCCAGCAGCCGCCGGGGCGCAGGTAATGAAAAACTGTTTTTT
CASSRRGAGNEKLFF